This T cell receptor beta chain was recorded in a study of blood T cell repertoires in COVID-19. Whole-study context: COVID-19 samples collected from the United States, Italy and Spain covered acute and convalescent phases. From T cells, B-cell-depleted T cells, or PBMCs came the material, which was cDNA or gDNA.

Followed longitudinally, the Seattle patients had been enrolled during active infection. Original data processing: Using reference gene primer amplification, nucleated cell counts were estimated. Data came from immunoSEQ multiplex PCR; TCRdb stores just in-frame clones and leaves some out. That table furnishes V, J and clone size, whereas the DNA furnished D and trimming. In the table there are around 370,000 clones, more than 75% of which are singletons. The CDR3 length is 15 residues. Per germline, CDR1 SGHRS and CDR2 YFSETQ. V shed 2 bases and J shed 0 bases, with 9 bases lying between them. Specimen: peripheral blood. The TCR sequence derives from a woman in her 50s with COVID-19, enrolled during active disease. The chain links TRBV5-1 to TRBJ2-1; the D is unclear. The CDR3 is CASSFELSSYNEQFF. CDR3 sequence (DNA): TGCGCCAGCAGCTTTGAACTGAGCTCCTACAATGAGCAGTTCTTC.